This T cell receptor beta chain was retrieved from a study of T-cell reconstitution after alpha-beta-depleted transplantation in children. This clonotype was recorded at least ten times. The TCRbeta library incorporated unique molecular identifiers. TCRdb passed the PCR reads through MiXCR, listing each CDR3 protein once. The sample contains more than 60,000 distinct CDR3 sequences, 6% to 8.5% of which appear only once. The sequences come from PBMCs from the stem cell graft donor, collected from the stem cell graft. The sequence came from a human donor who donated a stem cell graft to a child with acute lymphoblastic leukemia.

The chain's CDR3 is CASSQEGRVGEKLFF. The CDR3 region has the DNA TGCGCCAGCAGCCAAGAGGGCAGGGTCGGGGAAAAACTGTTTTTT. The rearrangement links TRBV4-3 to TRBJ1-4; a weak D match, TRBD1 (5 bases). Germline CDR1 and CDR2: LGHNA and YSLEER. The CDR3 loop spans 15 amino acids. Trimming stripped 0 bases from V and 8 bases from J, with 13 bases between.